This TCR beta chain was captured in a study of blood T cells in healthy people across ages. The CDR3 length is 18 residues. Germline V gene lookup returns CDR1 SGDLS and CDR2 YYNGEE. The V end was cut by 2 bases, the J end by 1 base, with 20 bases between. This clonotype was found a few times. Alongside a J-beta primer mix, a sample-barcoded 5' primer served in a second PCR lasting about 6 to 11 cycles. A template-switch adaptor that had 12 random nucleotides put a tag on each cDNA molecule. TCRdb redid the calling of the 5' RACE reads with MiXCR, one entry per CDR3 protein. The table lists about 580,000 distinct CDR3 sequences, 40% to 50% of them singletons, with around 23% in the top ten. The study recruited healthy Caucasian donors from Russia who were aged about 6 to 90. Peripheral blood from each donor was collected in a volume of 9.5 to 10 milliliters.

Sequenced material: blood. The clonotype originates from a man of 80 years or more in good health. The rearrangement joins TRBV9 to TRBJ2-3, with a possible D match to TRBD2 (5 bases). CDR3 residues: CASSVASSAGQRTDTQYF. For the CDR3, the DNA is TGTGCCAGCAGCGTGGCCTCTTCCGCGGGTCAACGCACAGATACGCAGTATTTT.